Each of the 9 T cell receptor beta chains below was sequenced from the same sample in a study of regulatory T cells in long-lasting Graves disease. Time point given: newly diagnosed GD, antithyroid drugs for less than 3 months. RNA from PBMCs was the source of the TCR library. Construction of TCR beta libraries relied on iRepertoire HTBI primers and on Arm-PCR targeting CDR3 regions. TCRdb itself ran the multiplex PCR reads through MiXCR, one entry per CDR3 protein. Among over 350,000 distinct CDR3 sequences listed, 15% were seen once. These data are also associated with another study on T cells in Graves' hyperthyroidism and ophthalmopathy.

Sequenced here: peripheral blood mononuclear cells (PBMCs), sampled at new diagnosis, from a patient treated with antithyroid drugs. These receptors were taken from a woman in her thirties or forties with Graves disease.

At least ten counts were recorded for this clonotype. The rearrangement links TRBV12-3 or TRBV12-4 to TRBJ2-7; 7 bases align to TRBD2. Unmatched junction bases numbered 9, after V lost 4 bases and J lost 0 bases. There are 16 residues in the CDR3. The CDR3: CASSYLSGASSYEQYF. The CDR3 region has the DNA TGTGCCAGCAGTTACTTGAGCGGGGCTAGCTCCTACGAGCAGTACTTC.

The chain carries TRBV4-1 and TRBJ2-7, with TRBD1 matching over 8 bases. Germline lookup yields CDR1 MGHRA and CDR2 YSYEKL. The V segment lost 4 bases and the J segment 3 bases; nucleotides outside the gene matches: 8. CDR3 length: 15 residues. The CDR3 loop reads CASSPDDRGLYEQYF. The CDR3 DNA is TGCGCCAGCAGCCCAGATGACAGGGGTCTCTACGAGCAGTACTTC.

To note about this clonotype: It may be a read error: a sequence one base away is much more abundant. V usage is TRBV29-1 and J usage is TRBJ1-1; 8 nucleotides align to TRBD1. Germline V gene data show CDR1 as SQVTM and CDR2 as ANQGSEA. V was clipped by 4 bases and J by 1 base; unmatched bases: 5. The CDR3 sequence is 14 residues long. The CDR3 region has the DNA TGCAGCGTTGGGTTTGGGACAGGGAACACTGAAGCTTTCTTT. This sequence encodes CSVGFGTGNTEAFF.

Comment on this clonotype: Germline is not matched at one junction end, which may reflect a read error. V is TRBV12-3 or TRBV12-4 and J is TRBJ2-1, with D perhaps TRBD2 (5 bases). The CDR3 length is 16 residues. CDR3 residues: CASRLGLAGSHNEQFF. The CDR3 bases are TGTGCCAGCAGGCTCGGGCTAGCTGGCTCCCACAATGAGCAGTTCTTC.

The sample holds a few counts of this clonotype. CDR3: CSARAGTSGNEQFF. The CDR3 nucleotides are TGCAGTGCTAGAGCTGGGACTAGCGGGAATGAGCAGTTCTTC. This sequence joins TRBV20-1 and TRBJ2-1; 12 positions match TRBD2. The CDR3 is 14 amino acids. Trimming took 1 base from V and 7 from J; bases not matched to a gene: 2. CDR1 is DFQATT, CDR2 SNEGSKA, per germline (reference sequence).

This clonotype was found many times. Here the CDR3 DNA reads TGTGCCAGCAGCGTAGGTTGGGGGCGCACAGATACGCAGTATTTT. This translates into CASSVGWGRTDTQYF. The rearrangement uses TRBV9 and TRBJ2-3, with D perhaps matching TRBD1 (6 bases). This CDR3 has 15 amino acids. V was trimmed by 0 bases and J by 1 base, leaving 9 bases between them. The germline V gene has CDR1 SGDLS and CDR2 YYNGEE.

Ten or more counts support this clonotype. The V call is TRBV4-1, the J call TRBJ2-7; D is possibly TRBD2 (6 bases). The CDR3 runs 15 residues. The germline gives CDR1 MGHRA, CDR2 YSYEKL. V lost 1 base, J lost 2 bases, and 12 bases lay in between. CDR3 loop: CASSQGDSTTYEQYF. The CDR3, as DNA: TGCGCCAGCAGCCAAGGGGACTCCACGACCTACGAGCAGTACTTC.

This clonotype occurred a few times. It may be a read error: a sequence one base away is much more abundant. CDR3 nucleotides: TGTGCCAGCAGTGAAGAGTCTAGCTCCTACAATGAGCAGTTCTTC. Protein sequence: CASSEESSSYNEQFF. This chain joins TRBV2 and TRBJ2-1; D is undetermined. V dropped 1 base and J dropped 0 bases, with 7 bases sitting between them. The CDR3 spans 15 residues. The germline CDR1 and CDR2 sequences are SNHLY and FYNNEI.

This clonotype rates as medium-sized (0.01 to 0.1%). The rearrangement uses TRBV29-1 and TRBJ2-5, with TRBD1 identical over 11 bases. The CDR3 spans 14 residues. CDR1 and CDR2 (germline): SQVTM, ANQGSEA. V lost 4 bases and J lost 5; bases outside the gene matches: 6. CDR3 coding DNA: TGCAGCGTTGTACTTGGGACAGGGGGTGAGACCCAGTACTTC. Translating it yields CSVVLGTGGETQYF. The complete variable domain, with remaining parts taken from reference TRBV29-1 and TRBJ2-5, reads SAVISQKPSRDICQRGTSLTIQCQVDSQVTMMFWYRQQPGQSLTLIATANQGSEATYESGFVIDKFPISRPNLTFSTLTVSNMSPEDSSIYLCSVVLGTGGETQYFGPGTRLLVL.